The next 17 T cell receptor beta chains were all read from a single sample in a study of beta chain features in type 1 diabetes. Study-level findings and limits: TCRB CDR3 length was moderately but significantly reduced in all four CD4+ subsets of Type 1 diabetes patients.

Since all of the isolated RNA was reverse transcribed, expressed TCRB transcripts were what got sequenced. The data were produced by immunoSEQ multiplex PCR, yet TCRdb's version contains in-frame clones alone and is incomplete. The sample consists of some 200,000 clones, 16% of them appearing once. Their antigens remain unidentified. The sequenced material came from naive CD4+ T cells from blood. These receptors all stem from a man aged 30 to 39 with type 1 diabetes.

This clone was detected a few times. The J gene is TRBJ2-7, the V gene TRBV18, with D possibly matching TRBD1 (6 bases). Trimming left V 3 bases short and J 2 bases short, with 14 bases between. There are 15 residues in the CDR3. Germline CDR1 reads KGHSH; CDR2 reads LQKENI. The CDR3 reads CASSPGTSLTYEQYF. The CDR3 DNA sequence: TGTGCCAGCTCACCTGGGACAAGCCTAACCTACGAGCAGTACTTC. Complete variable domain (other parts from reference TRBV18 and TRBJ2-7): NAGVMQNPRHLVRRRGQEARLRCSPMKGHSHVYWYRQLPEEGLKFMVYLQKENIIDESGMPKERFSAEFPKEGPSILRIQQVVRGDSAAYFCASSPGTSLTYEQYFGPGTRLTVT.

This clone was detected only a few times. The chain employs TRBV29-1 and TRBJ2-2; 8 bases align to TRBD1. The CDR3 is made up of 14 amino acids. Germline assignment: CDR1 SQVTM and CDR2 ANQGSEA. V shed 6 bases and J 1 base; nucleotides not matched to a gene: 4. The CDR3 spells CSVPTGGNTGELFF. The CDR3 coding sequence is TGCAGCGTCCCCACAGGGGGGAACACCGGGGAGCTGTTTTTT.

This clone was recorded once. This chain links TRBV4-1 with TRBJ2-7; the D is unclear. Trimming took off 1 base at V and 3 bases at J, with 16 bases between the two ends. Germline-derived CDR1 and CDR2 are MGHRA and YSYEKL. This CDR3 region has 16 residues. DNA for the CDR3: TGCGCCAGCAGCCAAGCCAGCCTTTCTAATATCTACGAGCAGTACTTC. It encodes CASSQASLSNIYEQYF.

This clone was seen only a few times. The chain links TRBV5-4 to TRBJ2-3; no definite D call. Germline values: CDR1 SGHNT, CDR2 YYREEE (reference sequence). The CDR3 runs 15 residues. The V and J ends lost 7 bases and 2 bases respectively, with 17 bases between them. CDR3 amino acids: CASGKVGPDTDTQYF. CDR3 DNA: TGTGCCAGCGGGAAGGTCGGACCTGACACAGATACGCAGTATTTT. The full variable domain, its missing parts supplied by reference TRBV5-4 and TRBJ2-3, is ETGVTQSPTHLIKTRGQQVTLRCSSQSGHNTVSWYQQALGQGPQFIFQYYREEENGRGNFPPRFSGLQFPNYSSELNVNALELDDSALYLCASGKVGPDTDTQYFGPGTRLTVL.

This clone showed up just a few times. The rearrangement links TRBV9 to TRBJ1-1, with D maybe TRBD1 (6 bases). The CDR3 totals 15 residues. Germline V gives CDR1 SGDLS, CDR2 YYNGEE. V lost 0 bases and J 0 bases, leaving 9 bases between the germline ends. The CDR3 DNA follows: TGTGCCAGCAGCGTAGGGACAGCCATGAACACTGAAGCTTTCTTT. Its protein is CASSVGTAMNTEAFF. Complete variable domain (other parts from reference TRBV9 and TRBJ1-1): DSGVTQTPKHLITATGQRVTLRCSPRSGDLSVYWYQQSLDQGLQFLIQYYNGEERAKGNILERFSAQQFPDLHSELNLSSLELGDSALYFCASSVGTAMNTEAFFGQGTRLTVV.

The rearrangement uses TRBV27 and TRBJ2-7, with a possible D match to TRBD2 (5 bases). Trimming took off 0 bases at V and 1 base at J, with 10 bases between the two ends. CDR3 length: 15 residues. From germline, CDR1 is MNHEY and CDR2 SMNVEV (reference sequence). The CDR3, as DNA: TGTGCCAGCAGTTTATCCGGGGTGAATTCCTACGAGCAGTACTTC. It encodes CASSLSGVNSYEQYF.

This clone was picked up a small number of times. The chain links TRBV4-1 to TRBJ1-5; 8 bases map to TRBD1. The V gene's germline CDR1 is MGHRA and CDR2 YSYEKL. The CDR3 runs to 16 residues. Unmatched junction bases numbered 5, after V lost 1 base and J lost 3 bases. CDR3 DNA sequence: TGCGCCAGCAGCCAAGCCGGGACAGGCATCAATCAGCCCCAGCATTTT. Amino acids: CASSQAGTGINQPQHF.

This clone showed up just a few times. This chain uses TRBV28 with TRBJ2-5; D gene ambiguous. The CDR3 sequence is 11 residues long. Germline lookup yields CDR1 MDHEN and CDR2 SYDVKM. Trimming removed 7 bases at V and 2 bases at J, with 5 bases between. CDR3 nucleotide sequence: TGTGCCAGCAACCAACAAGAGACCCAGTACTTC. Its protein product is CASNQQETQYF.

This clone was found a few times. This chain connects TRBV30 to TRBJ1-1; no clear D. Germline V lookup: CDR1 GTSNPN, CDR2 SVGIG (reference sequence). Trimming left V 2 bases short and J 2 bases short, with 12 bases between. The CDR3 has 14 amino acids. This chain's CDR3 is CAWSRSGRNTEAFF. DNA for the CDR3: TGTGCCTGGAGTCGGTCAGGCCGTAACACTGAAGCTTTCTTT.

The V call is TRBV7-2, the J call TRBJ2-5; D uncertain. Germline V gives CDR1 SGHTA, CDR2 FQGNSA. CDR3 length equals 12 residues. V lost 5 bases to trimming and J lost 7 bases, with 11 bases between them. CDR3 sequence: CASSPIFGTQYF. CDR3 nucleotide sequence: TGTGCCAGCAGCCCTATCTTCGGGACCCAGTACTTC.

This rearrangement joins TRBV28 to TRBJ2-5, with D possibly being TRBD2 (7 bases). CDR1 is MDHEN, CDR2 SYDVKM, per germline. V was trimmed by 5 bases and J by 5 bases, leaving 15 bases between them. The CDR3 is 14 amino acids. CDR3 sequence: CASSPYREGETQYF. The CDR3 DNA is TGTGCCAGCAGTCCATACAGGGAGGGGGAGACCCAGTACTTC.

V gene TRBV27 combines with J gene TRBJ1-2, with 9 positions matching TRBD1. The ends lost 5 bases at V and 6 bases at J; junction bases unmatched: 7. This CDR3 comprises 14 residues. Germline CDR1 and CDR2: MNHEY and SMNVEV (reference sequence). The CDR3 region is CASSPDRGRHGYTF. As DNA, the CDR3 is TGTGCCAGCAGTCCGGACAGGGGAAGGCATGGCTACACCTTC.

J is TRBJ2-7 and V is TRBV9, with 7 positions matching TRBD1. The J segment lost 12 bases and the V segment lost 2 bases, leaving 8 bases of the junction unmatched. This CDR3 contains 12 residues. CDR1 is SGDLS, CDR2 YYNGEE, per germline. The CDR3 is CASSVLGQVLYF. The CDR3 bases are TGTGCCAGCAGCGTCCTAGGACAGGTTCTGTACTTC. The full variable domain, rest sourced from reference TRBV9 and TRBJ2-7, is DSGVTQTPKHLITATGQRVTLRCSPRSGDLSVYWYQQSLDQGLQFLIQYYNGEERAKGNILERFSAQQFPDLHSELNLSSLELGDSALYFCASSVLGQVLYFGPGTRLTVT.

V usage is TRBV23-1 and J usage is TRBJ2-1; 13 bases are a match to TRBD2. TRBV23-1 falls under the ORF class, with uncertain function. The CDR3 is 16 amino acids. V lost 2 bases to trimming and J lost 5 bases; unmatched junction nucleotides: 3. Written as DNA, the CDR3 is TGCGCCAGCAGTCAAACGGGACTAGCGGGAAACAATGAGCAGTTCTTC. Amino acid sequence: CASSQTGLAGNNEQFF.

The rearrangement uses TRBV7-2 and TRBJ2-4; 7 bases map to TRBD2. The CDR3 length is 13 residues. Germline V gene sequence: CDR1 SGHTA, CDR2 FQGNSA. J gave up 3 bases and V 8 bases, and 4 bases lay outside the gene matches. This CDR3 reads CASRREGKNIQYF. The DNA of the CDR3 is TGTGCCAGCCGCAGGGAGGGCAAAAACATTCAGTACTTC.

The chain uses TRBV30 and TRBJ2-2; D gene ambiguous. Germline V gives CDR1 GTSNPN, CDR2 SVGIG (reference sequence). The CDR3 runs 13 residues. V gave up 4 bases and J gave up 6 bases, with 12 bases separating them. This CDR3 is CAWTTNWAGELFF. CDR3 coding DNA: TGTGCCTGGACCACTAACTGGGCCGGGGAGCTGTTTTTT.

This clone has just a few counts. V is TRBV10-3 and J is TRBJ2-3; 12 bases match TRBD1. The germline V gene encodes CDR1 ENHRY and CDR2 SYGVKD. V gave up 6 bases and J gave up 5 bases; unmatched junction bases: 6. The CDR3 covers 15 residues. The CDR3 protein is CAIRTGTGGQDTQYF. The CDR3 DNA follows: TGTGCCATCAGGACCGGGACAGGGGGCCAAGATACGCAGTATTTT.